This entry features one T cell receptor (beta chain) sequence. Its antigen is undetermined. In germline, CDR1 is ENHRY, CDR2 SYGVKD. The CDR3 covers 15 residues. V was trimmed by 4 bases and J by 2 bases, leaving 14 bases between them. The data were taken from a study of cytomegalovirus exposure and HLA in healthy donors. Study observations and caveats: A list of approximately 160 TCR beta chains associated with cytomegalovirus was given.

The PCR was carried out with 60 Vbeta primers and 13 Jbeta primers. The assay was immunoSEQ multiplex PCR, and TCRdb's table has in-frame clones only and misses some. Recorded for this sample: about 200,000 clones. When sampled, the donors appeared nominally healthy, though they likely had unrecorded immune exposures. V gene TRBV10-3 combines with J gene TRBJ2-5; tentative D call: TRBD2 (6 bases). The sequence was obtained from a girl aged 2 to 10 in good health and CMV-seropositive. Sequencing used PBMCs. CDR3 DNA: TGTGCCATCAGTGTCCTTGACCGGGGGCAAGAGACCCAGTACTTC. Protein: CAISVLDRGQETQYF.